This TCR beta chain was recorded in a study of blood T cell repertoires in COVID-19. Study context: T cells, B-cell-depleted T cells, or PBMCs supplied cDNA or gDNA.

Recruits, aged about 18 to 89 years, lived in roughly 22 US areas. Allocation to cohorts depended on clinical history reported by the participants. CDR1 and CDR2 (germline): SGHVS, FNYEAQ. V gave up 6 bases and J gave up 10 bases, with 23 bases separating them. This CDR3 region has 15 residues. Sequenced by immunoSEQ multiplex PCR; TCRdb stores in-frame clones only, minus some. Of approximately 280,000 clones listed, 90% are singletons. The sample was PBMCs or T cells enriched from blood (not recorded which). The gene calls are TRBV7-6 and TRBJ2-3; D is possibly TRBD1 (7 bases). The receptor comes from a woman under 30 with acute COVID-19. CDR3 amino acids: CASSHSAGQRDSQYF. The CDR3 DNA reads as TGTGCCAGCAGTCATTCCGCGGGACAGAGGGATTCGCAGTATTTT.